Presented here are 30 T cell receptor beta chains from one specimen sequenced in a study of blood T cells in healthy people across ages. A sample-barcoded 5' primer and a J-beta primer mix were used in a second PCR of about 7 to 11 cycles. In TCRdb, the 5' RACE reads were re-called with MiXCR into one record per CDR3 protein. Here the sample spans about 1.7 million distinct CDR3 sequences, 28% being singletons. The specimen sequenced was blood. All receptors come from a woman younger than 45 in good health.

This clonotype was found a few times. This chain joins TRBV5-1 and TRBJ2-7, with TRBD1 as a possible D gene (5 bases). The CDR3 has 14 amino acids. Trimming took 2 bases from V and 6 from J, leaving 15 bases between them. Germline values: CDR1 SGHRS, CDR2 YFSETQ. CDR3 nucleotide sequence: TGCGCCAGCAGCTTACAGGACGAGATTAGCGAGCAGTACTTC. Its protein is CASSLQDEISEQYF.

The genes are TRBV7-9 and TRBJ2-1; D gene ambiguous. Germline CDR1 SEHNR, CDR2 FQNEAQ (reference sequence). The CDR3 has 13 amino acids. V lost 7 bases, J lost 7 bases, and 14 bases lay in between. CDR3 protein: CASTIQEWNEQFF. The CDR3 region has the DNA TGTGCCAGCACCATCCAAGAGTGGAATGAGCAGTTCTTC. The variable domain in full, completed from reference TRBV7-9 and TRBJ2-1, reads DTGVSQNPRHKITKRGQNVTFRCDPISEHNRLYWYRQTLGQGPEFLTYFQNEAQLEKSRLLSDRFSAERPKGSFSTLEIQRTEQGDSAMYLCASTIQEWNEQFFGPGTRLTVL.

In this sample, this clonotype turned up once. The V call is TRBV5-4, the J call TRBJ1-1, with D possibly being TRBD1 (6 bases). V lost 4 bases to trimming and J lost 5 bases, with 15 bases between them. The CDR3 loop spans 14 amino acids. Germline CDR1 and CDR2: SGHNT and YYREEE (reference sequence). The CDR3 spells CASSLETGRTEAFF. The CDR3 region has the DNA TGTGCCAGCAGCCTGGAAACAGGGCGGACTGAAGCTTTCTTT.

With respect to this clonotype: This may be a read error, as it is one base from a much larger clone. V and J are TRBV12-3 or TRBV12-4 and TRBJ1-2, with D possibly matching TRBD1 (5 bases). V shed 8 bases and J shed 3 bases, with 13 bases lying between them. The CDR3 has 13 amino acids. The CDR3 nucleotides read TGTGCCAGCGGCTCAGGGAGAGACTATGGCTACACCTTC. Translation: CASGSGRDYGYTF.

The genes are TRBV29-1 and TRBJ1-2; tentatively, D is TRBD1 (5 bases). Germline values: CDR1 SQVTM, CDR2 ANQGSEA. The CDR3 has 11 residues. Between the trimmed V and J ends, which lost 7 bases and 10 bases, there was a span of 16 bases. The CDR3: CSAGEQVYYTF. CDR3 sequence (DNA): TGCAGCGCTGGAGAACAGGTTTACTACACCTTC.

This clonotype was seen only once. The V gene is TRBV10-3, the J gene TRBJ2-7, with D tentatively TRBD2 (6 bases). The germline gives CDR1 ENHRY, CDR2 SYGVKD. This CDR3 contains 13 residues. The ends were cut back, 11 bases at V and 0 bases at J, with 14 bases in the middle. CDR3 nucleotide sequence: TGTGCCGTCTGGTCCGGGGGCTCCTACGAGCAGTACTTC. This gives the protein CAVWSGGSYEQYF.

For this clonotype: Sequence at one end of the junction differs from germline and may be a read error. The chain employs TRBV20-1 and TRBJ1-2, with a weak D call TRBD1 (6 bases). This CDR3 region has 13 residues. Per the germline V gene, CDR1 is DFQATT and CDR2 is SNEGSKA (reference sequence). The CDR3 loop is CSARYPGHSGHTF. In nucleotides, the CDR3 is TGCAGTGCTAGATACCCGGGACATAGTGGCCACACCTTC.

V gene TRBV6-5 combines with J gene TRBJ2-5, with D perhaps matching TRBD1 (5 bases). Germline CDR1 MNHEY, CDR2 SVGAGI. The CDR3 has 12 amino acids. V was cut by 7 bases and J by 0 bases, with 6 bases left in between. CDR3 coding DNA: TGTGCCAGCATGGACAACCAAGAGACCCAGTACTTC. The encoded protein is CASMDNQETQYF.

This clonotype showed up just a few times. The V call is TRBV9, the J call TRBJ2-5; the D is unclear. The CDR3 length is 13 residues. V dropped 3 bases and J dropped 5 bases, with 11 bases sitting between them. Germline assignment: CDR1 SGDLS and CDR2 YYNGEE. CDR3 DNA sequence: TGTGCCAGCAGCGCAGCTCCTGACGAGACCCAGTACTTC. It is translated as CASSAAPDETQYF.

CDR3 DNA: TGTGCCAGCAGTGAACATACAGGGGGGGACACTGAAGCTTTCTTT. Protein: CASSEHTGGDTEAFF. The chain employs TRBV12-3 or TRBV12-4 and TRBJ1-1; TRBD1 matches 8 bases. Trimming at V came to 5 bases and at J to 3 bases, leaving 8 bases not matched to a gene. This CDR3 has 15 residues.

Only one count was recorded for this clonotype. The V gene is TRBV7-9, the J gene TRBJ1-2, with 10 bases that match TRBD1. Germline-derived CDR1 and CDR2 are SEHNR and FQNEAQ (reference sequence). The CDR3 extends over 16 amino acids. V gave up 4 bases and J gave up 2 bases; unmatched junction bases: 7. CDR3 sequence: CASSWGTGALNYGYTF. CDR3 sequence (DNA): TGTGCCAGCAGCTGGGGGACAGGGGCCTTAAACTATGGCTACACCTTC.

In this sample, this clonotype turned up a few times. It may be a read error: a sequence one base away is much more abundant. The chain has TRBV29-1 and TRBJ2-4, with 7 bases that match TRBD1. Looked up from germline, CDR1 is SQVTM and CDR2 is ANQGSEA. The CDR3 runs to 15 residues. J gave up 13 bases and V 8 bases, and 23 bases lay outside the gene matches. CDR3 DNA: TGCAGCTCCTCCCCCGGGGACAGTACCTACAATGAGCAGTACTTC. It specifies CSSSPGDSTYNEQYF.

In DNA, the CDR3 is TGCGCCAGCAGCGGGGCCTCAGGGTCGGGCGGGGCCAACGTCCTGACTTTC. This codes for CASSGASGSGGANVLTF. V and J are TRBV5-1 and TRBJ2-6; tentatively, D is TRBD1 (5 bases). The CDR3 totals 17 residues. Trimming stripped 4 bases from V and 4 bases from J, with 18 bases between. Germline V gene lookup returns CDR1 SGHRS and CDR2 YFSETQ.

The chain links TRBV12-3 or TRBV12-4 to TRBJ1-5; no definite D call. CDR3 length equals 16 residues. V was clipped by 2 bases and J by 1 base, with 12 bases between them. The CDR3 spells CASSLYKGGSNQPQHF. CDR3 in DNA: TGTGCCAGCAGTTTATACAAGGGCGGGAGCAATCAGCCCCAGCATTTT.

V gene TRBV20-1 combines with J gene TRBJ2-3; D perhaps matches TRBD1 (6 bases). The CDR3 runs to 14 residues. Per the germline V gene, CDR1 is DFQATT and CDR2 is SNEGSKA (reference sequence). Trimming took off 1 base at V and 2 bases at J, with 10 bases between the two ends. The chain's CDR3 is CSARVQGDTDTQYF. The DNA for the CDR3 is TGCAGTGCTAGAGTACAGGGAGACACAGATACGCAGTATTTT.

The rearrangement links TRBV13 to TRBJ2-7, with 7 bases lining up with TRBD2. This CDR3 is built from 14 residues. Per germline, CDR1 PRHDT and CDR2 FYEKMQ (reference sequence). J lost 3 bases, V lost 4 bases, and 6 bases had no gene match. CDR3 sequence: CASSSPAGVYEQYF. The CDR3 coding sequence is TGTGCCAGCAGCTCCCCTGCGGGGGTCTACGAGCAGTACTTC.

The chain joins TRBV25-1 to TRBJ2-5; the match to TRBD2 covers 9 bases. This CDR3 is 17 amino acids long. Germline CDR1 reads MGHDK; CDR2 reads SYGVNS. Trimming at V came to 1 base and at J to 3 bases, leaving 9 bases not matched to a gene. The CDR3 DNA sequence: TGTGCCAGCAGTGAATCAGGCGGGAGGGGAGACAAAGAGACCCAGTACTTC. It translates to CASSESGGRGDKETQYF.

This chain links TRBV11-2 with TRBJ2-1; the match to TRBD1 covers 9 bases. This CDR3 has 15 amino acids. The germline V gene has CDR1 SGHAT and CDR2 FQNNGV. Trimming at V came to 5 bases and at J to 9 bases, leaving 11 bases not matched to a gene. CDR3 nucleotides: TGTGCCAGCAGCCCCCAGGGACAGGGATTAAGTGAGCAGTTCTTC. Amino acid sequence: CASSPQGQGLSEQFF.

There are a few counts of this clonotype. V is TRBV7-2 and J is TRBJ2-3, with a possible D match to TRBD2 (5 bases). The V end was cut by 7 bases, the J end by 5 bases, with 19 bases between. Looked up from germline, CDR1 is SGHTA and CDR2 is FQGNSA. The CDR3 length is 15 residues. The CDR3 here is CASTTTQAGEDTQYF. DNA of the CDR3: TGTGCCAGCACCACCACTCAGGCCGGGGAAGATACGCAGTATTTT.

CDR3 nucleotide sequence: TGTGCCAGCAGCCCCGGACTAGCGGGACAGGGGGTCAATCAGCCCCAGCATTTT. This codes for CASSPGLAGQGVNQPQHF. The gene calls are TRBV12-3 or TRBV12-4 and TRBJ1-5, with 11 bases fitting TRBD1. Trimming took 6 bases from V and 3 from J; bases not matched to a gene: 13. This CDR3 region has 18 residues.

In its sample, this clonotype was seen a few times. J is TRBJ2-7 and V is TRBV6-6; TRBD2 is a possible D gene (6 bases). The V end was cut by 5 bases, the J end by 2 bases, with 13 bases between. This CDR3 spans 14 amino acids. CDR1 MNHNY and CDR2 SVGAGI come from the germline V gene (reference sequence). CDR3 residues: CASSGRDSPYEQYF. The CDR3, as DNA: TGTGCCAGCAGTGGCCGGGACTCGCCCTACGAGCAGTACTTC.

This clonotype has a handful of counts. The V and J genes are TRBV27 and TRBJ2-7; D may be TRBD1 or TRBD2 (5 bases each). Looked up from germline, CDR1 is MNHEY and CDR2 is SMNVEV (reference sequence). This CDR3 has 15 amino acids. V lost 6 bases and J lost 7, with 22 bases in between. CDR3 protein: CASSHGLGDPREQYF. Here the CDR3 DNA reads TGTGCCAGCAGCCACGGGTTGGGGGATCCGAGGGAGCAGTACTTC.

This clonotype was seen at least ten times. J is TRBJ2-5 and V is TRBV2; D gene ambiguous. Trimming pared 4 bases from V and 5 bases from J, leaving 5 bases between. The CDR3 contains 11 residues. CDR1 is SNHLY and CDR2 is FYNNEI in the germline V gene. The CDR3 DNA reads TGTGCCAGCAGTGTTGTGGAGACCCAGTACTTC. Translating it yields CASSVVETQYF.

The chain links TRBV6-2 or TRBV6-3 to TRBJ2-7, with D possibly called TRBD1 or TRBD2 (5 bases each). Germline assignment: CDR1 MNHEY and CDR2 SVGEGT. This CDR3 contains 14 residues. V was trimmed by 6 bases and J by 6 bases, leaving 18 bases between them. In DNA, the CDR3 is TGTGCCAGCAGCCTTCGGGAAGCGAGGGGCGAGCAGTACTTC. Amino acid sequence: CASSLREARGEQYF.

On this clonotype itself: With a much larger clone just one base away, this may be a read error. The CDR3 sequence: CASSGPGTGGENEQYF. The CDR3 nucleotides are TGTGCCAGCAGCGGCCCCGGGACAGGGGGTGAAAATGAGCAGTACTTC. The chain combines TRBV9 with TRBJ2-1; 11 bases match TRBD1. The end of the DNA aligns better with TRBJ2-7, so the J call may be wrong. The CDR3 is made up of 16 amino acids. Germline values: CDR1 SGDLS, CDR2 YYNGEE.

A remark on this clonotype: A read error may account for a junction end that differs from germline. The chain uses TRBV28 and TRBJ2-5, with 7 bases fitting TRBD1. The DNA matches TRBJ2-7 better at its end, which makes the J call doubtful. Germline V lookup: CDR1 MDHEN, CDR2 SYDVKM. The CDR3 runs to 14 residues. CDR3 in amino acids: CGSTIYRGAPEQYF. CDR3 nucleotides: TGTGGCAGCACCATTTACAGGGGAGCCCCCGAGCAGTACTTC.

The chain recombines TRBV7-2 with TRBJ2-2; D is undetermined. The length of the CDR3 is 16 residues. Trimming removed 6 bases from V and 9 bases from J, with 23 bases in between. Germline V CDR1 and CDR2: SGHTA, FQGNSA. This CDR3 is CASSHIQRRTTRELFF. DNA for the CDR3: TGTGCCAGCAGTCACATCCAGCGCCGGACGACGAGGGAGCTGTTTTTT.

The chain uses TRBV25-1 and TRBJ2-3; tentative D call: TRBD1 (7 bases). The CDR3 runs 13 residues. The V and J ends lost 6 bases and 5 bases respectively, with 12 bases between them. Germline V gene data show CDR1 as MGHDK and CDR2 as SYGVNS. CDR3 amino acids: CASREGALDTQYF. The DNA for the CDR3 is TGTGCCAGCAGGGAGGGGGCATTAGATACGCAGTATTTT.

The J gene is TRBJ2-5, the V gene TRBV7-9, with TRBD2 matching 10 bases. After removal of 5 bases from V and 2 bases from J, the junction contained 8 bases not matched to a gene. The CDR3 extends over 16 amino acids. Germline assignment: CDR1 SEHNR and CDR2 FQNEAQ (reference sequence). CDR3 sequence reads: CASSRRLAGEQETQYF. Written as DNA, the CDR3 is TGTGCCAGCAGCCGGAGGCTAGCGGGGGAACAAGAGACCCAGTACTTC.

The gene calls are TRBV25-1 and TRBJ1-2, with 11 bases that match TRBD1. V dropped 2 bases and J dropped 6; count of bases not matched to a gene: 2. The CDR3 spans 14 residues. Germline V gene lookup returns CDR1 MGHDK and CDR2 SYGVNS. CDR3 nucleotides: TGTGCCAGCAGTGAAGGGACAGGGGGACATGGCTACACCTTC. Its protein is CASSEGTGGHGYTF.